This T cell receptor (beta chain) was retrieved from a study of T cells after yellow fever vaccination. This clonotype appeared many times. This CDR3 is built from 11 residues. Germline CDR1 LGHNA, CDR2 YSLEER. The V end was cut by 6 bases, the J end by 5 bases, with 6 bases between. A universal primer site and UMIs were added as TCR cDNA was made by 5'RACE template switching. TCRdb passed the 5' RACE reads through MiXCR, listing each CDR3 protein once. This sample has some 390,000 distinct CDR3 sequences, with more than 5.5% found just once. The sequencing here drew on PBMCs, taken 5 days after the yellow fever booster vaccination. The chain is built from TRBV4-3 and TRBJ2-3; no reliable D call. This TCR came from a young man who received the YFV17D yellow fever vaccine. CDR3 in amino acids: CASRGGDTQYF. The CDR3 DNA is TGCGCCAGCAGAGGTGGAGATACGCAGTATTTT.